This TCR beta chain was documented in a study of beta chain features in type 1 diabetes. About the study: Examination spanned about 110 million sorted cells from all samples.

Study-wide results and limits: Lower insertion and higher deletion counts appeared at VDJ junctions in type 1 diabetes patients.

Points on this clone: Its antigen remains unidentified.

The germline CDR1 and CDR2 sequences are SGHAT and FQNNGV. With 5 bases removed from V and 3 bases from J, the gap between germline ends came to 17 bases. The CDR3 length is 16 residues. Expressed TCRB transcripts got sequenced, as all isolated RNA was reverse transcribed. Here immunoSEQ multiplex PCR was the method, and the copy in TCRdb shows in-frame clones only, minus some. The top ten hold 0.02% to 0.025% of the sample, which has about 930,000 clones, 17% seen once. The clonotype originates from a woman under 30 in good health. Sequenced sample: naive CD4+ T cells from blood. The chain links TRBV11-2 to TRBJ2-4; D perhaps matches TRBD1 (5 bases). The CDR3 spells CASSPRSGYGKNIQYF. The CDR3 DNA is TGTGCCAGCAGCCCACGGTCAGGGTATGGCAAAAACATTCAGTACTTC.